The sequence of this TCR beta chain was determined in a study of blood T cells in healthy people across ages. Study-wide points: Long-lived donors carried more naive CD4+ cells and greater diversity than aged donors. As age increased, TCR beta diversity per million T cells fell in a roughly linear fashion.

With respect to this clonotype: Its target is not known.

For the second PCR, which ran for roughly 7 to 11 cycles, a sample-barcoded 5' primer and a J-beta primer mix were used. Every cDNA molecule carried a tag from a template-switch adaptor bearing 12 random nucleotides. Using its own MiXCR run on the 5' RACE reads, TCRdb lists one record per CDR3 protein. The profile covers about 810,000 distinct CDR3 sequences, with under 40% appearing a single time and about an eighth taken by the ten largest. The sequencing sample was made of blood. The TCR was taken from a man younger than 35 in good health.

CDR3 in amino acids: CASSQAGTGAYEQYF. The DNA of the CDR3 is TGTGCCAGCAGCCAAGCCGGGACAGGGGCCTACGAGCAGTACTTC. The chain joins TRBV3-1 to TRBJ2-7; 10 nucleotides agree with TRBD1. Germline V gene sequence: CDR1 LGHDT, CDR2 YNNKEL (reference sequence). After removal of 1 base from V and 2 bases from J, the junction contained 2 bases not matched to a gene. This CDR3 has 15 amino acids.